The clone carrying this TCR beta chain appeared once. Its antigen is not identified. This record comes from a study of cytomegalovirus exposure and HLA in healthy donors. Whole-study results and caveats: In vitro data verified a few CMV-associated chains as specific for CMV antigens. In a later analysis, the majority of CMV-associated beta chains seemingly showed HLA restriction.

All donors participated as healthy donors of bone marrow. The PCR contained 60 Vbeta and 13 Jbeta primers. Only in-frame clones appear in the TCRdb table, and some are missing; sequencing was by immunoSEQ multiplex PCR. This sample has under 200,000 clones, with just under 80% found just once. The germline CDR1 and CDR2 sequences are GTSNPN and SVGIG (reference sequence). The CDR3 has 16 amino acids. V lost 4 bases and J lost 3, with 19 bases in between. The chain joins TRBV30 to TRBJ2-4; no clear D gene. Sequenced input: PBMCs. The TCR sequence derives from a man aged 25-45 years in good health and CMV-seronegative. The CDR3 bases are TGTGCCTGGAAATTGTTAGAGCCCCGAGGCAAAAACATTCAGTACTTC. Its translation is CAWKLLEPRGKNIQYF.